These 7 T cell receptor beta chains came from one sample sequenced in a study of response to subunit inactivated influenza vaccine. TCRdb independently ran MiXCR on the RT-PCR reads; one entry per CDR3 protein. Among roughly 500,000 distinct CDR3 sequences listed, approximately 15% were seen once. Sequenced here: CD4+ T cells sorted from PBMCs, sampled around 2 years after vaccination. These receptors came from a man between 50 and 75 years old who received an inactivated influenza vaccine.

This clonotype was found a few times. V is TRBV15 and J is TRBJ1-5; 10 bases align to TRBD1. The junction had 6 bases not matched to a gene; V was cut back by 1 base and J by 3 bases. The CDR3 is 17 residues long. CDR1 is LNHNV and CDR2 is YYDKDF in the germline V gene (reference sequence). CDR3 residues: CATSRGGDRGHNQPQHF. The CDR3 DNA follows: TGTGCCACCAGCAGAGGAGGCGACAGGGGGCACAATCAGCCCCAGCATTTT.

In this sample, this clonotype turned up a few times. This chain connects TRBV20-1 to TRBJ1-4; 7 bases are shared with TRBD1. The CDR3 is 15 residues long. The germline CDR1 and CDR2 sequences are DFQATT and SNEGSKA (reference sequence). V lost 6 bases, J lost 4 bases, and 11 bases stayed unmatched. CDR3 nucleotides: TGCAGTGCCATACCCTCGGACAGGTTTAATGAAAAACTGTTTTTT. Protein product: CSAIPSDRFNEKLFF.

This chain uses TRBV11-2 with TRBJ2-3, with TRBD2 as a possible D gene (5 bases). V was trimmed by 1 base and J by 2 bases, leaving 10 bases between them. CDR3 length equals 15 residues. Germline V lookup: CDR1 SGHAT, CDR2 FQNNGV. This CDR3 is CASSLVWTDTDTQYF. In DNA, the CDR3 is TGTGCCAGCAGCTTAGTTTGGACTGACACAGATACGCAGTATTTT.

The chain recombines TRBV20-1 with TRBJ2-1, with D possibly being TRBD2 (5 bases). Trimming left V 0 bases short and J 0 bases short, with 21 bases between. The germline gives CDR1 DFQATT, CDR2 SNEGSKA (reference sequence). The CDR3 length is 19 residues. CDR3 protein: CSARDGVWAGVRSYNEQFF. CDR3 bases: TGCAGTGCTAGAGATGGCGTGTGGGCGGGCGTCCGCTCCTACAATGAGCAGTTCTTC.

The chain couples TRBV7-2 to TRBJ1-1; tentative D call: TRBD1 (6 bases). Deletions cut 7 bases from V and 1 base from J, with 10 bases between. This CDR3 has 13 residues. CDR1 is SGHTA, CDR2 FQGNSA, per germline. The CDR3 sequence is CASNSDRNTEAFF. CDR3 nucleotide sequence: TGTGCCAGCAACTCGGACAGGAACACTGAAGCTTTCTTT.

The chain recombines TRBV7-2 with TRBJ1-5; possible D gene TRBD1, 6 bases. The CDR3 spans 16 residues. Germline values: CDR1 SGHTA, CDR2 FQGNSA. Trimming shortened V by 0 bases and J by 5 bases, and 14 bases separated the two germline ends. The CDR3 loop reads CASSLAARGVDQPQHF. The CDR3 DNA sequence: TGTGCCAGCAGCTTAGCTGCCAGGGGTGTCGATCAGCCCCAGCATTTT.

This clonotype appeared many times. CDR3 coding DNA: TGCGCCAGCAGCCTCAGCGCCCACTCGCCTAGCAGCCGAACCTATGGCTACACCTTC. Its translation: CASSLSAHSPSSRTYGYTF. V gene TRBV4-3 combines with J gene TRBJ1-2; D ambiguous. Germline V gives CDR1 LGHNA, CDR2 YSLEER. V lost 4 bases and J 4 bases, leaving 28 bases between the germline ends. The CDR3 is 19 amino acids.